Shown below are 4 T cell receptor beta chains from a single sample sequenced in a study of blood T cell repertoires in COVID-19. Profiling relied on immunoSEQ multiplex PCR, and the TCRdb table lists in-frame clones only, not all of them. The data hold over 150,000 clones, with 70% to 85% observed a single time. Sequenced input: peripheral blood. Receptor source: a woman in her fifties or sixties with acute or convalescent COVID-19.

The J gene is TRBJ2-5, the V gene TRBV7-9; tentative D call: TRBD2 (6 bases). From germline, CDR1 is SEHNR and CDR2 FQNEAQ (reference sequence). The CDR3 length is 16 residues. The ends were cut back, 2 bases at V and 2 bases at J, with 15 bases in the middle. The CDR3 DNA reads TGTGCCAGCAGCTTACAGGCGGGGTATATACAAGAGACCCAGTACTTC. It specifies CASSLQAGYIQETQYF.

The DNA of the CDR3 is TGTGCCAGCAGTTACCGGGGGGGCCGCAATCAGCCCCAGCATTTT. Its translation: CASSYRGGRNQPQHF. V and J are TRBV6-5 and TRBJ1-5; D possibly corresponds to TRBD1 (6 bases). Germline V gene lookup returns CDR1 MNHEY and CDR2 SVGAGI. V lost 2 bases, J lost 2 bases, and 10 bases lay in between. The CDR3 covers 15 residues.

The V gene is TRBV11-2, the J gene TRBJ2-1; 7 nucleotides match TRBD2. The ends lost 3 bases at V and 0 bases at J; junction bases unmatched: 11. The germline CDR1 and CDR2 sequences are SGHAT and FQNNGV. The CDR3 has 18 residues. Here the CDR3 DNA reads TGTGCCAGCAGCTTTAATAGCGGGTGGACCTACTCCTACAATGAGCAGTTCTTC. Residues: CASSFNSGWTYSYNEQFF.

The chain recombines TRBV30 with TRBJ2-1; D not resolved. Trimming left V 2 bases short and J 3 bases short, with 5 bases between. The CDR3 spans 12 residues. The germline CDR1 and CDR2 sequences are GTSNPN and SVGIG (reference sequence). The chain's CDR3 is CAWSLNYNEQFF. In DNA form, the CDR3 reads TGTGCCTGGAGTCTAAACTACAATGAGCAGTTCTTC.